These 5 T cell receptor beta chains were all obtained from the same sample, sequenced in a study of siplizumab effects on memory and regulatory T cells. Sequencing used immunoSEQ multiplex PCR; TCRdb keeps in-frame clones, though not all of them. The sample shows more than 75,000 clones, approximately 94% of them seen only once. The sample was CD8+ T cells sorted from blood. Every receptor here comes from a human donor in good health.

The table lists this clone with a few counts. The gene calls are TRBV5-8 and TRBJ1-1; TRBD1 aligns across 7 bases. Germline V gene sequence: CDR1 SGHTS, CDR2 YDEGEE. The CDR3 runs 15 residues. The V and J ends lost 4 bases and 0 bases, in that order; junction bases with no gene match: 6. The CDR3 spells CASSQGGRMNTEAFF. Here the CDR3 DNA reads TGTGCCAGCAGCCAGGGGGGGAGGATGAACACTGAAGCTTTCTTT.

The chain links TRBV7-9 to TRBJ1-2, with 9 bases identical to TRBD1. Trimming cost V 0 bases and J 5 bases; bases outside gene matches: 13. The CDR3 is 18 residues long. The germline V gene has CDR1 SEHNR and CDR2 FQNEAQ (reference sequence). The CDR3 protein is CASSLAKDRGIEVYGYTF. The CDR3 DNA sequence: TGTGCCAGCAGCTTAGCCAAGGACAGGGGCATCGAGGTTTATGGCTACACCTTC.

In its sample, this clone was seen many times. The chain has TRBV4-1 and TRBJ2-7, with 7 bases matching TRBD2. The CDR3 has 15 residues. The germline gives CDR1 MGHRA, CDR2 YSYEKL. With V trimmed by 4 bases and J by 3 bases, 9 bases remained unmatched. CDR3 sequence (DNA): TGCGCCAGCAGCCGGGTGGGGGAGGGCGGCTACGAGCAGTACTTC. This translates into CASSRVGEGGYEQYF.

CDR3 protein: CASSLFGGAAEGTEAFF. CDR3 DNA: TGTGCCAGCAGCTTGTTTGGGGGGGCGGCTGAGGGGACTGAAGCTTTCTTT. The chain combines TRBV5-8 with TRBJ1-1; a weak D match, TRBD1 (6 bases). The CDR3 spans 17 residues. V lost 1 base and J lost 5, with 21 bases in between. CDR1 is SGHTS and CDR2 is YDEGEE in the germline V gene.

This clone was observed a single time. The rearrangement joins TRBV19 to TRBJ2-7; TRBD1 aligns across 7 bases. Trimming cost V 3 bases and J 1 base; bases outside gene matches: 9. This CDR3 has 16 residues. In germline, CDR1 is LNHDA, CDR2 SQIVND (reference sequence). This chain's CDR3 is CASSMGPGTESYEQYF. For the CDR3, the DNA is TGTGCCAGTAGTATGGGGCCCGGGACAGAATCCTACGAGCAGTACTTC.